The 21 T cell receptor beta chains reported below all come from one sample, sequenced in a study of blood T cell repertoires in COVID-19. Produced via immunoSEQ multiplex PCR; TCRdb's table is partial and in-frame only. The table records some 200,000 clones, about 88% of them present only once. Sample: peripheral blood. All receptors come from a man between 50 and 59 years old with COVID-19, enrolled during active disease.

The J gene is TRBJ2-7, the V gene TRBV18, with D possibly TRBD1 on 6 matching bases. There are 14 residues in the CDR3. CDR1 and CDR2 from the germline V gene are KGHSH and LQKENI. V was clipped by 3 bases and J by 5 bases, with 14 bases between them. In nucleotides, the CDR3 is TGTGCCAGCTCACCTACCAGGGGCAGAAACGAGCAGTACTTC. It yields the protein CASSPTRGRNEQYF.

The chain links TRBV12-3 or TRBV12-4 to TRBJ1-1, with D hard to call. CDR3 length: 13 amino acids. V was cut by 1 base and J by 5 bases, with 8 bases left in between. As DNA, the CDR3 is TGTGCCAGCAGTTTAGGGCCGGGGACTGAAGCTTTCTTT. This codes for CASSLGPGTEAFF.

The chain has TRBV6-6 and TRBJ2-2; a weak D match, TRBD1 (6 bases). The germline gives CDR1 MNHNY, CDR2 SVGAGI (reference sequence). CDR3 length equals 16 residues. V lost 0 bases to trimming and J lost 4 bases, with 12 bases between them. The chain's CDR3 is CASSYSGRGATGELFF. The CDR3 coding sequence is TGTGCCAGCAGTTACTCGGGCAGGGGAGCCACCGGGGAGCTGTTTTTT.

This chain connects TRBV2 to TRBJ2-1; 7 positions match TRBD2. V dropped 8 bases and J dropped 2; count of bases not matched to a gene: 6. CDR1 SNHLY and CDR2 FYNNEI come from the germline V gene. The CDR3 is made up of 14 amino acids. CDR3 bases: TGTGCCAGCTCCGAGCGGGAAACCTACAATGAGCAGTTCTTC. This sequence encodes CASSERETYNEQFF.

The chain recombines TRBV9 with TRBJ1-1; TRBD1 matches 7 bases. Trimming took 2 bases from V and 4 from J; bases not matched to a gene: 8. The CDR3 contains 15 residues. Per the germline V gene, CDR1 is SGDLS and CDR2 is YYNGEE. The CDR3 reads CASSVIGGAVTEAFF. As DNA, the CDR3 is TGTGCCAGCAGCGTTATAGGGGGCGCGGTCACTGAAGCTTTCTTT.

The chain combines TRBV5-1 with TRBJ1-2; 10 bases agree with TRBD1. With 0 bases clipped from V and 6 bases from J, the junction kept 2 bases outside the gene matches. The CDR3 has 14 residues. Germline V CDR1 and CDR2: SGHRS, YFSETQ. CDR3 in DNA: TGCGCCAGCAGCTTGGGACAGGGGGCTAATGGCTACACCTTC. This sequence encodes CASSLGQGANGYTF.

The chain employs TRBV6-2 or TRBV6-3 and TRBJ1-5; D may be TRBD1 (5 bases). The germline V gene has CDR1 MNHEY and CDR2 SVGEGT. The CDR3 contains 15 residues. Trimming stripped 5 bases from V and 1 base from J, with 12 bases between. In DNA, the CDR3 is TGTGCCAGCAGTGGCCGAAGGGGAAGCAATCAGCCCCAGCATTTT. Translating gives CASSGRRGSNQPQHF.

This chain joins TRBV5-1 and TRBJ2-1; 10 bases line up with TRBD2. Germline V gene sequence: CDR1 SGHRS, CDR2 YFSETQ. The CDR3 spans 15 residues. V shed 2 bases, J shed 7 bases, and the junction held 6 bases outside the gene matches. Here the CDR3 reads CASSFTAGGQNEQFF. DNA for the CDR3: TGCGCCAGCAGCTTCACAGCGGGAGGGCAGAATGAGCAGTTCTTC. Looking up the rest from reference TRBV5-1 and TRBJ2-1 gives the full variable domain: KAGVTQTPRYLIKTRGQQVTLSCSPISGHRSVSWYQQTPGQGLQFLFEYFSETQRNKGNFPGRFSGRQFSNSRSEMNVSTLELGDSALYLCASSFTAGGQNEQFFGPGTRLTVL.

V and J are TRBV7-2 and TRBJ2-2; 7 nucleotides match TRBD2. The germline V gene has CDR1 SGHTA and CDR2 FQGNSA. This CDR3 region has 16 residues. Unmatched junction bases numbered 11, after V lost 3 bases and J lost 7 bases. The CDR3 here is CASSLGGTGAHGELFF. The CDR3 nucleotides are TGTGCCAGCAGCTTGGGAGGGACTGGCGCTCACGGGGAGCTGTTTTTT.

The J gene is TRBJ1-4, the V gene TRBV2, with 7 bases that match TRBD1. The CDR3 extends over 17 amino acids. Germline trimming cut 4 bases from V and 7 bases from J; bases unmatched to any gene: 15. Germline V gives CDR1 SNHLY, CDR2 FYNNEI. DNA of the CDR3: TGTGCCAGCAGTGCCACGCAGGGGGTCCGGAGGGGTGAAAAACTGTTTTTT. It encodes CASSATQGVRRGEKLFF. Full variable domain (rest looked up from reference TRBV2 and TRBJ1-4): EPEVTQTPSHQVTQMGQEVILRCVPISNHLYFYWYRQILGQKVEFLVSFYNNEISEKSEIFDDQFSVERPDGSNFTLKIRSTKLEDSAMYFCASSATQGVRRGEKLFFGSGTQLSVL.

The J gene is TRBJ2-5, the V gene TRBV4-1, with 11 positions matching TRBD2. J lost 0 bases, V lost 3 bases, and 3 bases had no gene match. CDR1 and CDR2 from the germline V gene are MGHRA and YSYEKL. This CDR3 has 16 residues. CDR3 in amino acids: CASSQGGLADQETQYF. The CDR3 DNA is TGCGCCAGCAGCCAGGGGGGACTAGCGGACCAAGAGACCCAGTACTTC.

The J gene is TRBJ1-3, the V gene TRBV9; D unclear. Trimming left V 0 bases short and J 4 bases short, with 8 bases between. CDR3 size: 14 residues. In germline, CDR1 is SGDLS, CDR2 YYNGEE. CDR3 in DNA: TGTGCCAGCAGCGTAGCGGGTACGGGAAACACCATATATTTT. Its translation: CASSVAGTGNTIYF. The full variable domain, its missing parts supplied by reference TRBV9 and TRBJ1-3, is DSGVTQTPKHLITATGQRVTLRCSPRSGDLSVYWYQQSLDQGLQFLIQYYNGEERAKGNILERFSAQQFPDLHSELNLSSLELGDSALYFCASSVAGTGNTIYFGEGSWLTVV.

This clone has only a few counts. The chain links TRBV19 to TRBJ2-3, with 9 nucleotides matching TRBD2. The CDR3 contains 16 residues. The junction had 11 bases not matched to a gene; V was cut back by 1 base and J by 9 bases. Germline lookup yields CDR1 LNHDA and CDR2 SQIVND (reference sequence). The CDR3 spells CASSIGLAGGTRTQYF. The CDR3 nucleotides are TGTGCCAGTAGTATAGGCCTGGCGGGAGGGACAAGGACGCAGTATTTT.

The CDR3 is CASSQTGGISYEQYF. The CDR3, as DNA: TGTGCCAGCAGCCAAACAGGGGGGATCTCCTACGAGCAGTACTTC. The chain couples TRBV28 to TRBJ2-7, with TRBD1 matching 8 bases. Germline V CDR1 and CDR2: MDHEN, SYDVKM. Trimming removed 6 bases from V and 0 bases from J; junction bases left unmatched: 7. The CDR3 sequence is 15 residues long.

This clone has just a few counts. The CDR3 protein is CASSPETSGYTGELFF. The CDR3 nucleotides read TGTGCCAGCTCACCAGAGACTAGCGGATACACCGGGGAGCTGTTTTTT. This chain joins TRBV18 and TRBJ2-2, with 9 bases aligning to TRBD2. The CDR3 consists of 16 residues. Germline V lookup: CDR1 KGHSH, CDR2 LQKENI. J was trimmed by 3 bases and V by 2 bases; bases with no gene match: 4.

The genes are TRBV27 and TRBJ1-3; 8 bases fit TRBD1. The CDR3 totals 14 residues. The junction had 4 bases not matched to a gene; V was cut back by 6 bases and J by 3 bases. Germline CDR1 is MNHEY and CDR2 is SMNVEV (reference sequence). CDR3 bases: TGTGCCAGCAGACCACAGGGGGATGGAAACACCATATATTTT. It yields the protein CASRPQGDGNTIYF.

The chain joins TRBV20-1 to TRBJ2-1; 10 bases map to TRBD2. Trimming cost V 3 bases and J 0 bases; bases outside gene matches: 2. The CDR3 contains 15 residues. Looked up from germline, CDR1 is DFQATT and CDR2 is SNEGSKA (reference sequence). The CDR3 spells CSASSSGGSYNEQFF. DNA for the CDR3: TGCAGTGCTAGTTCTAGCGGGGGCTCCTACAATGAGCAGTTCTTC.

The gene calls are TRBV9 and TRBJ1-3; D is ambiguous. V lost 1 base to trimming and J lost 3 bases, with 14 bases between them. Germline V lookup: CDR1 SGDLS, CDR2 YYNGEE. The CDR3 covers 16 residues. CDR3 sequence: CASSVQTRGGGNTIYF. CDR3 nucleotides: TGTGCCAGCAGCGTACAGACCCGCGGCGGTGGAAACACCATATATTTT.

This rearrangement joins TRBV5-1 to TRBJ2-2; 8 bases are shared with TRBD1. V shed 4 bases, J shed 5 bases, and the junction held 4 bases outside the gene matches. This CDR3 comprises 14 residues. Germline lookup yields CDR1 SGHRS and CDR2 YFSETQ. The CDR3 loop reads CASSIRTGTGELFF. In DNA form, the CDR3 reads TGCGCCAGCAGCATCCGGACAGGGACCGGGGAGCTGTTTTTT.

V and J are TRBV25-1 and TRBJ2-1; 13 positions match TRBD2. Trimming removed 8 bases from V and 4 bases from J; junction bases left unmatched: 5. CDR1 is MGHDK and CDR2 is SYGVNS in the germline V gene. CDR3 length: 15 residues. The CDR3 reads CASASGLAGYNEQFF. The CDR3 DNA reads TGTGCCAGCGCCTCGGGACTAGCGGGGTACAATGAGCAGTTCTTC.

V and J are TRBV7-8 and TRBJ2-7; 11 nucleotides align to TRBD1. With 2 bases clipped from V and 0 bases from J, the junction kept 9 bases outside the gene matches. Germline CDR1 and CDR2: SGHVS and FQNEAQ. The CDR3 is made up of 18 amino acids. The CDR3 coding sequence is TGTGCCAGCAGCTTATTGGACAGGGGGCGACCCTCCTCCTACGAGCAGTACTTC. Its translation: CASSLLDRGRPSSYEQYF.